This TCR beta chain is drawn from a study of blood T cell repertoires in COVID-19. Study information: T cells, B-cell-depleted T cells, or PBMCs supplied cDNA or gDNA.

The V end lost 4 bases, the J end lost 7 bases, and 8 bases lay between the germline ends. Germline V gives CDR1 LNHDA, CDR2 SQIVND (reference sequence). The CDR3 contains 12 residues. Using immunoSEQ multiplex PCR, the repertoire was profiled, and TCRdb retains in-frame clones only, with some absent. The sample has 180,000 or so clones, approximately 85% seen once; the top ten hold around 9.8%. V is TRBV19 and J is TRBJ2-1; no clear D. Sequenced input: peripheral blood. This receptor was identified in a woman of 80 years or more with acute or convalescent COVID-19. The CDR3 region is CASSTTVNEQFF. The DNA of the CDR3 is TGTGCCAGTAGTACCACAGTGAATGAGCAGTTCTTC.